This is a list of T cell receptor beta chains from one sample in a study of T-cell reconstitution after alpha-beta-depleted transplantation in children. One entry per CDR3 protein results from TCRdb running MiXCR on the PCR reads. The sample yields some 200,000 distinct CDR3 sequences, roughly 8.3% seen once. The source material was PBMCs, mostly from graft donor cells, sampled 360 days after TCRalphabeta/CD19-depleted stem cell transplant. The origin of the receptors is a male patient aged 2 to 10 who had a stem cell transplant for acute myeloid leukemia, so the T cells may come from the graft donor. CDR3s include the opening cysteine and the closing phenylalanine or tryptophan. A D gene is named only where the DNA matches it firmly. The size entry is marked missing in some rows and otherwise reads once, few, many or a size class.

clone_size,j_call,d_call,v_call,cdr3_nt,cdr3_aa
few,TRBJ2-2,TRBD1,TRBV5-1,TGCGCCAGCAGCCTAACCGGGACAGGGGACACCGGGGAGCTGTTTTTT,CASSLTGTGDTGELFF
-,TRBJ1-2,-,TRBV7-9,TGTGCCAGCAGCTTAGGGGGCTCTCTTAACTATGGCTACACCTTC,CASSLGGSLNYGYTF
many,TRBJ2-5,TRBD2,TRBV12-3/TRBV12-4,TGTGCCAGCAGTTTCGGGACTAGTATAATCACCCAGTACTTC,CASSFGTSIITQYF
few,TRBJ2-5,TRBD1,TRBV7-9,TGTGCCAGCAGCACCAGACAGGGGGCACAAGAGACCCAGTACTTC,CASSTRQGAQETQYF
-,TRBJ2-3,-,TRBV20-1,TGCAGTGCGCACAGGCCCCCAGATACGCAGTATTTT,CSAHRPPDTQYF
many,TRBJ2-5,TRBD2,TRBV3-1,TGTGCCAGCAGCCCCACGACTAGCGGGAGAGAGACCCAGTACTTC,CASSPTTSGRETQYF
many,TRBJ2-7,-,TRBV4-1,TGCGCCAGCAGCCAAGAAGTGAACCTGAAGCCGAACGAGCAGTACTTC,CASSQEVNLKPNEQYF
many,TRBJ2-5,TRBD2,TRBV12-3/TRBV12-4,TGTGCCAGCAGTTTACGGCGGGGTCTGACTAGCGGGTCGCATACAGAGACCCAGTACTTC,CASSLRRGLTSGSHTETQYF
few,TRBJ2-2,-,TRBV5-1,TGCGCCAGCAGCTTGGGCCAGTTTAGCACCGGGGAGCTGTTTTTT,CASSLGQFSTGELFF
many,TRBJ2-4,-,TRBV5-1,TGCGCCAGCAGCCTAAACGGGGACATTCAGTACTTC,CASSLNGDIQYF